The 16 T cell receptor beta chains reported below all come from one sample, sequenced in a study of cytomegalovirus exposure and HLA in healthy donors. PCR primers comprised 60 Vbeta and 13 Jbeta primers. The data were produced by immunoSEQ multiplex PCR, yet TCRdb's version contains in-frame clones alone and is incomplete. The sample has 150,000 to 200,000 clones, around 77% seen once. Material for sequencing was PBMCs. All receptors come from a woman in her 50s in good health and CMV-seropositive.

This chain joins TRBV9 and TRBJ1-4, with D tentatively TRBD1 (5 bases). V lost 3 bases to trimming and J lost 5 bases, with 14 bases between them. This CDR3 spans 15 amino acids. Germline CDR1 is SGDLS and CDR2 is YYNGEE. DNA of the CDR3: TGTGCCAGCAGCGACGATGGGGCAGGCAATGAAAAACTGTTTTTT. It translates to CASSDDGAGNEKLFF. Combining the CDR3 with reference TRBV9 and TRBJ1-4 gives the whole variable domain DSGVTQTPKHLITATGQRVTLRCSPRSGDLSVYWYQQSLDQGLQFLIQYYNGEERAKGNILERFSAQQFPDLHSELNLSSLELGDSALYFCASSDDGAGNEKLFFGSGTQLSVL.

As concerns this clone: One end of the junction fails to match germline, which may point to a read error. The chain is built from TRBV5-4 and TRBJ2-3; weak D call: TRBD2 (5 bases). CDR1 and CDR2 from the germline V gene are SGHNT and YYREEE (reference sequence). The CDR3 is 13 amino acids. The CDR3 DNA is TGTGCCAGCAGCCTACTTAACCCCCCGGGATTCATATTT. Translated, it gives CASSLLNPPGFIF.

This chain joins TRBV5-4 and TRBJ2-7; 7 nucleotides match TRBD1. In germline, CDR1 is SGHNT, CDR2 YYREEE (reference sequence). The CDR3 runs 14 residues. J gave up 5 bases and V 3 bases, and 8 bases lay outside the gene matches. CDR3 coding DNA: TGTGCCAGCAGCTCAACGGACAGGAGCGACGAGCAGTACTTC. Amino acid sequence: CASSSTDRSDEQYF.

CDR3 in amino acids: CASGHTGGGYTF. The CDR3 DNA reads as TGTGCTAGTGGTCACACAGGGGGCGGCTACACCTTC. The genes are TRBV12-5 and TRBJ1-2; 9 positions match TRBD1. CDR3 length: 12 residues. Germline assignment: CDR1 LGHNT and CDR2 FRNRAP. V dropped 5 bases and J dropped 8; count of bases not matched to a gene: 3.

This chain connects TRBV29-1 to TRBJ2-3, with D perhaps TRBD1 (6 bases). Between the trimmed V and J ends, which lost 4 bases and 3 bases, there was a span of 17 bases. Germline V gene lookup returns CDR1 SQVTM and CDR2 ANQGSEA. The CDR3 extends over 15 amino acids. The CDR3 nucleotides are TGCAGCGTTGGGTTTTCGGCACAGGGAACAGATACGCAGTATTTT. It codes for CSVGFSAQGTDTQYF.

The chain has TRBV2 and TRBJ2-3; 8 positions match TRBD2. In germline, CDR1 is SNHLY, CDR2 FYNNEI. The junction had 7 bases not matched to a gene; V was cut back by 6 bases and J by 2 bases. CDR3 size: 15 residues. The DNA of the CDR3 is TGTGCCAGCAGGAGCGGGAGTTCGATCACAGATACGCAGTATTTT. It yields the protein CASRSGSSITDTQYF.

The chain couples TRBV7-9 to TRBJ2-1; D not resolved. This CDR3 has 16 residues. CDR1 is SEHNR, CDR2 FQNEAQ, per germline (reference sequence). V was pared by 0 bases and J by 4 bases, with 13 bases between. Written as DNA, the CDR3 is TGTGCCAGCAGCTTAGCGTACTCGACACTTTACAATGAGCAGTTCTTC. It specifies CASSLAYSTLYNEQFF.

The chain has TRBV2 and TRBJ2-1; perhaps TRBD2 as D (7 bases). Germline V gene sequence: CDR1 SNHLY, CDR2 FYNNEI. The CDR3 loop spans 17 amino acids. V was cut by 7 bases and J by 0 bases, with 19 bases left in between. In DNA, the CDR3 is TGTGCCAGCATTCAAGGGGGGGCGGGGAGCTCCTACAATGAGCAGTTCTTC. Translation: CASIQGGAGSSYNEQFF.

The J gene is TRBJ1-1, the V gene TRBV4-3, with D possibly TRBD1 on 5 matching bases. The CDR3 is made up of 15 amino acids. CDR1 and CDR2 (germline): LGHNA, YSLEER. Between the trimmed V and J ends, which lost 0 bases and 4 bases, there was a span of 12 bases. The CDR3 loop is CASSQDLRGGTEAFF. DNA of the CDR3: TGCGCCAGCAGCCAAGATCTCCGGGGGGGCACTGAAGCTTTCTTT.

The chain has TRBV6-5 and TRBJ2-7; D possibly corresponds to TRBD1 (6 bases). Trimming removed 6 bases at V and 0 bases at J, with 12 bases between. Germline V CDR1 and CDR2: MNHEY, SVGAGI. This CDR3 has 14 amino acids. The CDR3 here is CASRYGQSSYEQYF. The CDR3 nucleotides are TGTGCCAGCAGGTACGGACAGAGCTCCTACGAGCAGTACTTC.

CDR3 DNA sequence: TGTGCCAGCAGTTTAGCGGGGGGCAAACAAGAGACCCAGTACTTC. It is translated as CASSLAGGKQETQYF. This chain connects TRBV28 to TRBJ2-5, with 8 bases identical to TRBD2. The V gene end was trimmed by 2 bases and the J gene end by 2 bases; junction bases not matched to a gene: 4. This CDR3 contains 15 residues. Germline CDR1 reads MDHEN; CDR2 reads SYDVKM. The entire variable domain, with the rest obtained from reference TRBV28 and TRBJ2-5, is as follows: DVKVTQSSRYLVKRTGEKVFLECVQDMDHENMFWYRQDPGLGLRLIYFSYDVKMKEKGDIPEGYSVSREKKERFSLILESASTNQTSMYLCASSLAGGKQETQYFGPGTRLLVL.

This clone was seen a handful of times. V is TRBV19 and J is TRBJ2-2; possibly TRBD1 for D (5 bases). V gave up 3 bases and J gave up 6 bases, with 14 bases separating them. This CDR3 is built from 15 residues. Germline CDR1 LNHDA, CDR2 SQIVND (reference sequence). CDR3 in amino acids: CASSIVGARAGELFF. In DNA form, the CDR3 reads TGTGCCAGTAGTATTGTAGGGGCTCGGGCCGGGGAGCTGTTTTTT. Using reference TRBV19 and TRBJ2-2 for the parts outside the CDR3, the full variable domain is DGGITQSPKYLFRKEGQNVTLSCEQNLNHDAMYWYRQDPGQGLRLIYYSQIVNDFQKGDIAEGYSVSREKKESFPLTVTSAQKNPTAFYLCASSIVGARAGELFFGEGSRLTVL.

In this sample, this clone turned up once. The chain couples TRBV19 to TRBJ2-1, with 10 positions matching TRBD2. The CDR3 contains 16 residues. V trimming: 6 bases; J trimming: 1 base; junction bases outside the gene matches: 6. Germline-derived CDR1 and CDR2 are LNHDA and SQIVND (reference sequence). The DNA for the CDR3 is TGTGCCAGTAGATACAGCGGGGGGGTATCCTACAATGAGCAGTTCTTC. Its protein product is CASRYSGGVSYNEQFF. The full variable domain, completed using reference TRBV19 and TRBJ2-1, is DGGITQSPKYLFRKEGQNVTLSCEQNLNHDAMYWYRQDPGQGLRLIYYSQIVNDFQKGDIAEGYSVSREKKESFPLTVTSAQKNPTAFYLCASRYSGGVSYNEQFFGPGTRLTVL.

V usage is TRBV6-1 and J usage is TRBJ2-7; TRBD1 agrees at 9 bases. V gave up 6 bases and J gave up 3 bases; unmatched junction bases: 6. This CDR3 comprises 14 residues. Germline loops: CDR1 MNHNS, CDR2 SASEGT. The CDR3 sequence: CASSPGTGIYEQYF. The DNA of the CDR3 is TGTGCCAGCAGCCCCGGGACAGGGATCTACGAGCAGTACTTC.

The V call is TRBV7-6, the J call TRBJ2-1; TRBD1 is a possible D gene (5 bases). Germline assignment: CDR1 SGHVS and CDR2 FNYEAQ. The CDR3 is made up of 16 amino acids. V was shortened by 1 base and J by 1 base, with 11 bases between the two germline ends. The CDR3 region is CASSLVPRGSYNEQFF. Written as DNA, the CDR3 is TGTGCCAGCAGCTTAGTCCCTAGGGGTTCCTACAATGAGCAGTTCTTC.

This chain links TRBV6-5 with TRBJ2-5; D unclear. This CDR3 has 15 amino acids. The germline V and J ends were trimmed by 6 bases and 0 bases, with 14 bases remaining between them. Germline V CDR1 and CDR2: MNHEY, SVGAGI. The CDR3 DNA follows: TGTGCCAGCAGCCGAACGGGTGGAAACCAAGAGACCCAGTACTTC. Its protein is CASSRTGGNQETQYF.